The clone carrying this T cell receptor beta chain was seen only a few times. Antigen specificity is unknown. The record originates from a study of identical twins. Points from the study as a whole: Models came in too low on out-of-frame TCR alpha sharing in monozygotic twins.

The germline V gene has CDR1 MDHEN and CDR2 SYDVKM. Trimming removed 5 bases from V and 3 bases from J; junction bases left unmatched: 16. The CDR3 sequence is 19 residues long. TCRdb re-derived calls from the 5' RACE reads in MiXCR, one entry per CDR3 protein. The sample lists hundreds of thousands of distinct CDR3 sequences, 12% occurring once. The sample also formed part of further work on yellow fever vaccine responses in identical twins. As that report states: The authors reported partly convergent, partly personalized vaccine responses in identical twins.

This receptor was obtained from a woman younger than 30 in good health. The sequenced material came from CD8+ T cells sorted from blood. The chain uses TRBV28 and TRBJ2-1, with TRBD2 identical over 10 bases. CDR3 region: CASSTRQQPLAGVYNEQFF. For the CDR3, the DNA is TGTGCCAGCAGTACCAGACAGCAACCTCTAGCGGGAGTCTACAATGAGCAGTTCTTC.